The 20 T cell receptor beta chains presented below share a single source sample, sequenced in a study of T cell responses to AZD1222 COVID-19 vaccine. Generated by immunoSEQ multiplex PCR, the TCRdb table keeps only in-frame clones and is missing some. The data contain some 200,000 clones, approximately 90% of them singletons. Sequencing was performed on peripheral blood, taken 28 days after the second AZD1222 dose. These TCRs come from an adult who received the AZD1222 COVID-19 vaccine.

The chain links TRBV4-1 to TRBJ1-4; D not certain. The CDR3 totals 14 residues. Between the trimmed V and J ends, which lost 5 bases and 0 bases, there was a span of 7 bases. CDR1 is MGHRA and CDR2 is YSYEKL in the germline V gene. The CDR3 region is CASSTTATNEKLFF. CDR3 bases: TGCGCCAGCAGCACGACGGCAACTAATGAAAAACTGTTTTTT.

V usage is TRBV28 and J usage is TRBJ2-3; D tentatively fits TRBD1 or TRBD2 (5 bases each). The CDR3 spans 11 residues. Per germline, CDR1 MDHEN and CDR2 SYDVKM. The CDR3 DNA reads as TGTGCACTCACTGGGGGAGATACGCAGTATTTT. Amino acids: CALTGGDTQYF.

The chain links TRBV28 to TRBJ1-4, with 8 bases lining up with TRBD1. CDR3 length: 17 residues. In germline, CDR1 is MDHEN, CDR2 SYDVKM. V lost 5 bases and J lost 5; bases outside the gene matches: 13. The CDR3 protein is CASSPPRQGISNEKLFF. In nucleotides, the CDR3 is TGTGCCAGCAGTCCGCCCCGACAGGGGATTAGCAATGAAAAACTGTTTTTT.

CDR3 loop: CASSQEAWGEAYYEQYF. The CDR3 DNA sequence: TGTGCCAGCAGCCAAGAAGCGTGGGGGGAGGCCTACTACGAGCAGTACTTC. The rearrangement links TRBV4-2 to TRBJ2-7; D perhaps matches TRBD2 (6 bases). Trimming pared 0 bases from V and 3 bases from J, leaving 18 bases between. Germline loops: CDR1 LGHNA, CDR2 YNFKEQ. The CDR3 covers 17 residues.

The rearrangement joins TRBV14 to TRBJ2-1; 9 bases are shared with TRBD2. The ends lost 3 bases at V and 4 bases at J; junction bases unmatched: 10. The CDR3 is 17 residues long. CDR1 is SGHDN and CDR2 is FVKESK in the germline V gene. CDR3 bases: TGTGCCAGCAGCCAGCGAGCGGGGGGTAAGATTTACAATGAGCAGTTCTTC. It is translated as CASSQRAGGKIYNEQFF.

This clone was seen a few times. The chain combines TRBV29-1 with TRBJ2-7; 8 bases are shared with TRBD1. The junction had 7 bases not matched to a gene; V was cut back by 6 bases and J by 6 bases. This CDR3 region has 12 residues. Germline V gene data show CDR1 as SQVTM and CDR2 as ANQGSEA. The CDR3: CSVEDRAGEQYF. In DNA, the CDR3 is TGCAGCGTCGAGGACAGGGCGGGCGAGCAGTACTTC.

The chain uses TRBV21-1 and TRBJ1-5. TRBV21-1 is given as a pseudogene. This CDR3 has 14 residues. The CDR3 sequence: CASSRRHSNQPQHF. The CDR3 DNA sequence: TGTGCCAGCAGTAGGCGGCATAGCAATCAGCCCCAGCATTTT.

This chain links TRBV30 with TRBJ2-2; D is undetermined. V gave up 4 bases and J gave up 4 bases, with 10 bases separating them. Germline lookup yields CDR1 GTSNPN and CDR2 SVGIG (reference sequence). The CDR3 length is 13 residues. CDR3 nucleotide sequence: TGTGCCTGGACCCGACCCCGCACCGGGGAGCTGTTTTTT. This translates into CAWTRPRTGELFF.

The chain employs TRBV19 and TRBJ2-2; maybe TRBD1 (5 bases). Germline V gene data show CDR1 as LNHDA and CDR2 as SQIVND (reference sequence). The germline V and J ends were trimmed by 2 bases and 7 bases, with 14 bases remaining between them. CDR3 size: 15 residues. Here the CDR3 reads CASSITQLRGGELFF. CDR3 in DNA: TGTGCCAGTAGTATAACCCAGCTTAGGGGCGGGGAGCTGTTTTTT.

J is TRBJ2-5 and V is TRBV7-8; tentatively, D is TRBD1 (5 bases). Deletions cut 0 bases from V and 3 bases from J, with 14 bases between. Per the germline V gene, CDR1 is SGHVS and CDR2 is FQNEAQ. The CDR3 is 16 amino acids. The CDR3 sequence: CASSLARAREEETQYF. CDR3 coding DNA: TGTGCCAGCAGCTTAGCAAGGGCCAGGGAAGAAGAGACCCAGTACTTC.

The chain is built from TRBV7-2 and TRBJ1-1; maybe TRBD1 (5 bases). The CDR3 is made up of 15 amino acids. Trimming left V 3 bases short and J 2 bases short, with 13 bases between. Germline V gene sequence: CDR1 SGHTA, CDR2 FQGNSA. The DNA of the CDR3 is TGTGCCAGCAGCTTCCTGGGGCAGCAAAACACTGAAGCTTTCTTT. It is translated as CASSFLGQQNTEAFF.

The chain recombines TRBV9 with TRBJ2-5; 12 nucleotides line up with TRBD1. Germline CDR1 reads SGDLS; CDR2 reads YYNGEE. The trim removed 4 bases at V and 3 bases at J, leaving 4 bases unmatched. This CDR3 comprises 15 residues. The CDR3 reads CASSTGTGGEETQYF. For the CDR3, the DNA is TGTGCCAGCAGCACCGGGACAGGGGGCGAAGAGACCCAGTACTTC.

The chain carries TRBV7-2 and TRBJ2-5; no clear D gene. The CDR3 consists of 13 residues. The V end was cut by 8 bases, the J end by 3 bases, with 13 bases between. Germline CDR1 SGHTA, CDR2 FQGNSA. DNA of the CDR3: TGTGCCAGCGTCATTAGTTCAGAAGAGACCCAGTACTTC. This codes for CASVISSEETQYF.

The J gene is TRBJ1-1, the V gene TRBV2; D remains ambiguous. The CDR3 runs 13 residues. Looked up from germline, CDR1 is SNHLY and CDR2 is FYNNEI. Trimming left V 8 bases short and J 4 bases short, with 14 bases between. This CDR3 reads CASLRRAGTEAFF. The CDR3 DNA reads TGTGCCAGCCTTAGGCGGGCTGGCACTGAAGCTTTCTTT.

CDR3 residues: CASSSPRGNGNTIYF. CDR3 in DNA: TGTGCCAGCAGTTCCCCGAGGGGGAATGGAAACACCATATATTTT. V and J are TRBV6-7 and TRBJ1-3; D is possibly TRBD1 (6 bases). TRBV6-7 is recorded as an ORF, its role being uncertain. The CDR3 sequence is 15 residues long. Trimming left V 4 bases short and J 3 bases short, with 13 bases between.

This sequence joins TRBV7-3 and TRBJ2-2, with D possibly matching TRBD2 (6 bases). The V end was cut by 5 bases, the J end by 5 bases, with 12 bases between. The length of the CDR3 is 14 residues. In germline, CDR1 is SGHTA, CDR2 FQGTGA. The DNA of the CDR3 is TGTGCCAGCAGCCCCCTTGGAGGGACCGGGGAGCTGTTTTTT. Residues: CASSPLGGTGELFF.

V usage is TRBV2 and J usage is TRBJ2-2; D not resolved. The CDR3 sequence is 15 residues long. Germline values: CDR1 SNHLY, CDR2 FYNNEI. V shed 10 bases and J shed 0 bases, with 15 bases lying between them. The CDR3 bases are TGTGCCACCCGGGCTGATGGCGCGAACACCGGGGAGCTGTTTTTT. Amino acid sequence: CATRADGANTGELFF.

This chain connects TRBV27 to TRBJ1-1, with TRBD1 matching over 9 bases. After removal of 5 bases from V and 1 base from J, the junction contained 5 bases not matched to a gene. The CDR3 totals 15 residues. Germline V gene lookup returns CDR1 MNHEY and CDR2 SMNVEV (reference sequence). CDR3 region: CASSDPGQGNTEAFF. DNA of the CDR3: TGTGCCAGCAGTGATCCGGGACAGGGGAACACTGAAGCTTTCTTT.

The chain combines TRBV4-1 with TRBJ2-7; TRBD2 matches at 9 bases. CDR3 length: 15 residues. Germline V gene data show CDR1 as MGHRA and CDR2 as YSYEKL. V shed 1 base and J 2 bases; nucleotides not matched to a gene: 3. The CDR3 DNA reads TGCGCCAGCAGCCAAGCTGCGGGAGGGCCCTACGAGCAGTACTTC. Its translation: CASSQAAGGPYEQYF.

The rearrangement uses TRBV11-2 and TRBJ2-7; D unresolved. The CDR3 totals 15 residues. V lost 2 bases and J lost 3, with 14 bases in between. Germline CDR1 and CDR2: SGHAT and FQNNGV. This CDR3 reads CASSLLGTVHYEQYF. The CDR3 DNA sequence: TGTGCCAGCAGCTTATTAGGTACCGTACACTACGAGCAGTACTTC.